Shown below are 19 T cell receptor beta chains from a single sample sequenced in a study of blood T cell repertoires in COVID-19. Some clones are missing from TCRdb's copy, which holds only in-frame ones; the method was immunoSEQ multiplex PCR. The data show almost 350,000 clones, approximately 89% seen once. The sequenced material came from peripheral blood. The receptors come from a woman in her sixties with COVID-19, enrolled during active disease.

This chain connects TRBV25-1 to TRBJ2-1; TRBD2 matches 9 bases. The J segment lost 2 bases and the V segment lost 6 bases, leaving 2 bases of the junction unmatched. CDR3 length equals 14 residues. The germline CDR1 and CDR2 sequences are MGHDK and SYGVNS. CDR3 in DNA: TGTGCCAGCAGGCGCGGGGGGGCCTACAATGAGCAGTTCTTC. Amino acid sequence: CASRRGGAYNEQFF. The full variable domain, rest sourced from reference TRBV25-1 and TRBJ2-1, is EADIYQTPRYLVIGTGKKITLECSQTMGHDKMYWYQQDPGMELHLIHYSYGVNSTEKGDLSSESTVSRIRTEHFPLTLESARPSHTSQYLCASRRGGAYNEQFFGPGTRLTVL.

The chain joins TRBV5-4 to TRBJ2-7; D gene unclear. V lost 0 bases and J lost 2, with 6 bases in between. The CDR3 spans 13 residues. CDR1 SGHNT and CDR2 YYREEE come from the germline V gene (reference sequence). The CDR3 coding sequence is TGTGCCAGCAGCTTGGACAGTCCCTACGAGCAGTACTTC. This codes for CASSLDSPYEQYF.

The chain uses TRBV23-1 and TRBJ1-1; unclear D gene. TRBV23-1 is identified as an open reading frame with a role that is uncertain. The length of the CDR3 is 16 residues. V shed 4 bases and J shed 4 bases, with 19 bases lying between them. In nucleotides, the CDR3 is TGCGCCAGCAGTCCGACTCATTCCCCGCGGGGCACTGAAGCTTTCTTT. This gives the protein CASSPTHSPRGTEAFF.

The gene calls are TRBV4-1 and TRBJ1-5, with 7 bases matching TRBD1. Germline CDR1 is MGHRA and CDR2 is YSYEKL. V was clipped by 4 bases and J by 1 base; unmatched bases: 7. The CDR3 sequence is 16 residues long. This CDR3 reads CASSLGGQASNQPQHF. The DNA of the CDR3 is TGCGCCAGCAGCCTGGGCGGACAGGCGAGCAATCAGCCCCAGCATTTT.

V is TRBV12-3 or TRBV12-4 and J is TRBJ1-4; tentative D call: TRBD1 (5 bases). This CDR3 spans 13 amino acids. Trimming took 6 bases from V and 8 from J, leaving 13 bases between them. The CDR3 nucleotides are TGTGCCAGCAGCCTACAGGAGGGGGAAAAACTGTTTTTT. The encoded protein is CASSLQEGEKLFF.

The rearrangement uses TRBV27 and TRBJ1-2; D gene unclear. The CDR3 has 14 amino acids. V lost 5 bases and J lost 4, with 14 bases in between. Germline CDR1 is MNHEY and CDR2 is SMNVEV (reference sequence). CDR3 DNA sequence: TGTGCCAGCAGTCAGTATCCTGGCTCCTATGGCTACACCTTC. Translating gives CASSQYPGSYGYTF.

This chain joins TRBV29-1 and TRBJ2-7, with 9 bases matching TRBD2. With V trimmed by 6 bases and J by 2 bases, 8 bases remained unmatched. The germline V gene has CDR1 SQVTM and CDR2 ANQGSEA. This CDR3 is 14 amino acids long. The CDR3: CSVAVGGGAYEQYF. CDR3 DNA sequence: TGCAGCGTCGCCGTGGGCGGGGGGGCCTACGAGCAGTACTTC.

The CDR3 sequence is CSVDRDREEATTDTQYF. The CDR3 DNA reads TGCAGCGTGGACCGGGACAGGGAAGAAGCCACCACAGATACGCAGTATTTT. The chain is built from TRBV29-1 and TRBJ2-3, with 9 bases matching TRBD1. CDR1 and CDR2 from the germline V gene are SQVTM and ANQGSEA. J lost 2 bases, V lost 6 bases, and 15 bases had no gene match. The CDR3 has 17 residues.

This rearrangement joins TRBV24-1 to TRBJ2-1; TRBD2 aligns across 10 bases. The CDR3 runs to 14 residues. Germline lookup yields CDR1 KGHDR and CDR2 SFDVKD. V was pared by 3 bases and J by 6 bases, with 1 base of the junction left unmatched. The CDR3 coding sequence is TGTGCCACCAGTGATCGGACTAGCGGCAATGAGCAGTTCTTC. It translates to CATSDRTSGNEQFF.

This clone was seen just once. The chain carries TRBV5-1 and TRBJ1-6; D might be TRBD1 (6 bases). Germline V gives CDR1 SGHRS, CDR2 YFSETQ. The CDR3 has 15 amino acids. V lost 5 bases to trimming and J lost 7 bases, with 16 bases between them. The CDR3: CASRDRQAQNSPLHF. The CDR3 DNA is TGCGCCAGCAGGGATCGACAGGCACAGAATTCACCCCTCCACTTT.

The gene calls are TRBV7-9 and TRBJ1-1; D ambiguous. CDR3 length equals 13 residues. CDR1 is SEHNR, CDR2 FQNEAQ, per germline (reference sequence). Trimming removed 4 bases at V and 5 bases at J, with 11 bases between. CDR3 sequence: CASSYSGPTEAFF. The CDR3 DNA follows: TGTGCCAGCAGCTACAGTGGCCCAACTGAAGCTTTCTTT.

This sequence joins TRBV2 and TRBJ1-4, with TRBD1 as a possible D gene (6 bases). Germline V gives CDR1 SNHLY, CDR2 FYNNEI. This CDR3 is 16 amino acids long. Deletions cut 8 bases from V and 7 bases from J, with 23 bases between. The CDR3 DNA reads as TGTGCCAGCTCCCCCCCCGGGGGGCGACTGTCTGAAAAACTGTTTTTT. Residues: CASSPPGGRLSEKLFF.

This clone was picked up one time. The chain combines TRBV27 with TRBJ2-3; D might be TRBD1 (6 bases). Between the trimmed V and J ends, which lost 9 bases and 0 bases, there was a span of 10 bases. CDR1 and CDR2 (germline): MNHEY, SMNVEV (reference sequence). This CDR3 is built from 13 residues. The DNA of the CDR3 is TGTGCCAGTCGACAGGCGAGCACAGATACGCAGTATTTT. It specifies CASRQASTDTQYF.

The chain has TRBV5-8 and TRBJ1-2; D not certain. Germline V gene data show CDR1 as SGHTS and CDR2 as YDEGEE. V was clipped by 3 bases and J by 4 bases, with 7 bases between them. This CDR3 has 12 amino acids. The CDR3 DNA reads TGTGCCAGCAGCTCTGGCAGCTATGGCTACACCTTC. Protein sequence: CASSSGSYGYTF. Combining the CDR3 with reference TRBV5-8 and TRBJ1-2 gives the whole variable domain EAGVTQSPTHLIKTRGQQATLRCSPISGHTSVYWYQQALGLGLQFLLWYDEGEERNRGNFPPRFSGRQFPNYSSELNVNALELEDSALYLCASSSGSYGYTFGSGTRLTVV.

Note on this clone: The same CDR3 also results from other DNA sequences found in this sample. The chain has TRBV5-1 and TRBJ2-7, with D possibly TRBD1 on 5 matching bases. V gave up 0 bases and J gave up 4 bases, with 11 bases separating them. The CDR3 is 14 residues long. Per the germline V gene, CDR1 is SGHRS and CDR2 is YFSETQ. The CDR3 DNA reads as TGCGCCAGCAGCTTGGGGCAGGGTGGATACGAGCAGTACTTC. It yields the protein CASSLGQGGYEQYF.

V usage is TRBV6-5 and J usage is TRBJ1-3; D not resolved. CDR3 length: 14 amino acids. Germline V lookup: CDR1 MNHEY, CDR2 SVGAGI. The V and J ends lost 5 bases and 2 bases respectively, with 10 bases between them. CDR3 residues: CASSTRSAGNTIYF. CDR3 coding DNA: TGTGCCAGCAGTACACGTTCAGCTGGAAACACCATATATTTT.

The chain is built from TRBV19 and TRBJ1-4, with 8 bases matching TRBD1. Trimming at V came to 6 bases and at J to 7 bases, leaving 10 bases not matched to a gene. CDR3 length: 15 amino acids. Germline CDR1 LNHDA, CDR2 SQIVND (reference sequence). The DNA of the CDR3 is TGTGCCAGTAGCAAGGACAGGGACCGGGGTGAAAAACTGTTTTTT. As protein: CASSKDRDRGEKLFF.

The V gene is TRBV4-2, the J gene TRBJ1-5; 8 nucleotides line up with TRBD1. There are 17 residues in the CDR3. The germline CDR1 and CDR2 sequences are LGHNA and YNFKEQ. The V gene end was trimmed by 2 bases and the J gene end by 4 bases; junction bases not matched to a gene: 10. The CDR3 coding sequence is TGTGCCAGCAGCCAATGGTTGGACAGGGTTGAAAATCAGCCCCAGCATTTT. Protein sequence: CASSQWLDRVENQPQHF.

The V and J genes are TRBV29-1 and TRBJ1-1; a possible D gene is TRBD1 (6 bases). Germline loops: CDR1 SQVTM, CDR2 ANQGSEA. Trimming took 6 bases from V and 6 from J, leaving 17 bases between them. CDR3 size: 13 residues. The DNA for the CDR3 is TGCAGCGTCCTCAGGGGTGGACGCGCTGAAGCTTTCTTT. As protein: CSVLRGGRAEAFF. Based on the CDR3 plus reference TRBV29-1 and TRBJ1-1, the full variable domain is SAVISQKPSRDICQRGTSLTIQCQVDSQVTMMFWYRQQPGQSLTLIATANQGSEATYESGFVIDKFPISRPNLTFSTLTVSNMSPEDSSIYLCSVLRGGRAEAFFGQGTRLTVV.